This TCR beta chain was identified in a study of human T cells and chemical hapten exposure. Broader study findings: After DPC sensitization, TCRs above 1 in 1000 frequency showed no change.

Time point reported: healthy volunteer bleed at 2 weeks. Before extraction, the whole blood was not fractionated, and total RNA was taken from it. Each CDR3 protein is one row after TCRdb ran MiXCR on the RACE reads. The table has roughly 130,000 distinct CDR3 sequences, about 9% seen once; the top ten hold about 2%. This clonotype was detected only a few times. What it recognizes is unknown. The sample taken for sequencing was whole blood. The clonotype was recovered from a male donor in good health. Some clones in this sample may be carry-over from other donors' samples.

This CDR3 reads CASSYARDGYTF. In DNA, the CDR3 is TGTGCCAGCAGTTACGCCAGGGATGGCTACACCTTC. This chain uses TRBV6-2 or TRBV6-3 with TRBJ1-2; tentative D call: TRBD1 (5 bases). The CDR3 length is 12 residues. CDR1 and CDR2 (germline): MNHEY, SVGEGT. V was shortened by 2 bases and J by 6 bases, with 7 bases between the two germline ends.